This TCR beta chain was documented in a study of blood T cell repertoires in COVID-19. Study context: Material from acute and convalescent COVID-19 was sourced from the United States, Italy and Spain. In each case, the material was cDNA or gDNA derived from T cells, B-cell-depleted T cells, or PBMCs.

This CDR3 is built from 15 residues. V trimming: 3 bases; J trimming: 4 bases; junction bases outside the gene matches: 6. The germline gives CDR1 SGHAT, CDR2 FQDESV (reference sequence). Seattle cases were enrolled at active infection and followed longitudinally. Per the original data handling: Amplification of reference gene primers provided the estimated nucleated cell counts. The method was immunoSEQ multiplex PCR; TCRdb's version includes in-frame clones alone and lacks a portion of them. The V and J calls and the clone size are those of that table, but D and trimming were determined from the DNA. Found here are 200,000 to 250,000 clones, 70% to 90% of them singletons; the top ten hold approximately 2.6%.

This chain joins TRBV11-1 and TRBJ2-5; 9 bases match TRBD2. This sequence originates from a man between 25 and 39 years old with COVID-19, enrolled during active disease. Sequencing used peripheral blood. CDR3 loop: CASSFLRGGRETQYF. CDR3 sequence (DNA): TGTGCCAGCAGCTTTTTGCGGGGGGGCCGAGAGACCCAGTACTTC.